The entry below gives a single T cell receptor (beta chain) sequence along with its context. Its antigen is unknown. Repertoires were generated with immunoSEQ multiplex PCR, while TCRdb's copy carries only in-frame clones and drops some. The profile shows around 120,000 clones, approximately 90% of them singletons. The germline V and J ends were trimmed by 1 base and 4 bases, with 10 bases remaining between them. In germline, CDR1 is LGHNA, CDR2 YNFKEQ. The CDR3 is made up of 15 amino acids. This sample is drawn from a study of T cell responses to AZD1222 COVID-19 vaccine. General study points: Just a handful of AZD1222 recipients tested seropositive at baseline.

The source material was peripheral blood, sampled on day 0 of AZD1222 vaccination. The genes are TRBV4-2 and TRBJ1-4, with D unresolved. This TCR came from an adult in good health. This CDR3 reads CASSQVQGSNEKLFF. CDR3 DNA: TGTGCCAGCAGCCAAGTCCAAGGGAGTAATGAAAAACTGTTTTTT.